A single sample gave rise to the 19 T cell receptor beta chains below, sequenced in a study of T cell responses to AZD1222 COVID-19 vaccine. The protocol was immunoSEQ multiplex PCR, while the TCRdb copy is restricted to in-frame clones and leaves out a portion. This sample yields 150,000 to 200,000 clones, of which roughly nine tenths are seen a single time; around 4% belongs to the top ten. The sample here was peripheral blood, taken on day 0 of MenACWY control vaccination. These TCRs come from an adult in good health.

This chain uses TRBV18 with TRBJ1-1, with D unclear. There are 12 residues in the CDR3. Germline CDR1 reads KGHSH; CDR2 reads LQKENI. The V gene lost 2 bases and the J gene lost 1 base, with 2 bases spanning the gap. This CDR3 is CASSPKNTEAFF. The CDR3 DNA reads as TGTGCCAGCTCACCAAAGAACACTGAAGCTTTCTTT.

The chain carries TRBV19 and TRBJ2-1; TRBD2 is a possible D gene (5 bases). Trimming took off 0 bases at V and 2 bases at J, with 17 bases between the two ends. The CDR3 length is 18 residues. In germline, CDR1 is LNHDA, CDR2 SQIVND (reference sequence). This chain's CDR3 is CASSIDLGGEGPYNEQFF. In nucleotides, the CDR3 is TGTGCCAGTAGTATAGATCTGGGCGGAGAGGGCCCCTACAATGAGCAGTTCTTC.

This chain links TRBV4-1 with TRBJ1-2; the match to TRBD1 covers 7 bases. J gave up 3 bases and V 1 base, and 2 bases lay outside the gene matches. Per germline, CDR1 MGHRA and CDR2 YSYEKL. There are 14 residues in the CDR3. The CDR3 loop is CASSQVGTDYGYTF. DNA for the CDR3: TGCGCCAGCAGCCAAGTAGGGACAGACTATGGCTACACCTTC.

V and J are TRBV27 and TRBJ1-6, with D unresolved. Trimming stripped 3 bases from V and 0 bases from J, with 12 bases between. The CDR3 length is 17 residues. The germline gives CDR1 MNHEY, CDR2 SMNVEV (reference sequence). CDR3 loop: CASSLVKVSSYNSPLHF. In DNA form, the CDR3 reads TGTGCCAGCAGTTTGGTGAAGGTTAGCTCCTATAATTCACCCCTCCACTTT.

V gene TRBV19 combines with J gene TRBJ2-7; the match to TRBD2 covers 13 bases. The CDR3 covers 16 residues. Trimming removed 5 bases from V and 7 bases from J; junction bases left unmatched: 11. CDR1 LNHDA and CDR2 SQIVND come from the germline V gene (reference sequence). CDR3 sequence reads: CASSVRLAGGSGEQYF. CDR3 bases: TGTGCCAGTAGTGTCAGACTAGCGGGAGGTTCCGGAGAGCAGTACTTC.

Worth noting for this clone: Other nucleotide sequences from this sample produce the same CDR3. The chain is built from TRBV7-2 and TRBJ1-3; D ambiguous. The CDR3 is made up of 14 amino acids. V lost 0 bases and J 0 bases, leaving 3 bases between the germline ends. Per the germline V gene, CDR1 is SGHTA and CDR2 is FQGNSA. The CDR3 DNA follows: TGTGCCAGCAGCTTAGCCGGCTCTGGAAACACCATATATTTT. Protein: CASSLAGSGNTIYF. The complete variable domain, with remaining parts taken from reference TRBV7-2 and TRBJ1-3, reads GAGVSQSPSNKVTEKGKDVELRCDPISGHTALYWYRQSLGQGLEFLIYFQGNSAPDKSGLPSDRFSAERTGGSVSTLTIQRTQQEDSAVYLCASSLAGSGNTIYFGEGSWLTVV.

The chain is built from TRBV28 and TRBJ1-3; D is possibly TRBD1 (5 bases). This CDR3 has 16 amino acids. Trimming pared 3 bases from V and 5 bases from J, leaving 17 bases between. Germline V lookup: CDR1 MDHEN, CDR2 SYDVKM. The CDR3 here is CASSFAQVLGRNTIYF. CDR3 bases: TGTGCCAGCAGTTTTGCACAGGTTTTGGGCAGAAACACCATATATTTT.

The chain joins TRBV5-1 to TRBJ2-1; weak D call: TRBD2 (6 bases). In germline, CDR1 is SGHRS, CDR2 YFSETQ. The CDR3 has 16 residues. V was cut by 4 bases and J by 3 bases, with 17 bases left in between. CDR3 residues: CASSESPGGSYNEQFF. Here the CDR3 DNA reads TGCGCCAGCAGCGAATCCCCCGGGGGAAGCTACAATGAGCAGTTCTTC.

The CDR3 sequence: CAWGTGAEYNSPLHF. As DNA, the CDR3 is TGTGCCTGGGGGACAGGGGCTGAGTATAATTCACCCCTCCACTTT. The rearrangement joins TRBV30 to TRBJ1-6, with 10 nucleotides matching TRBD1. Germline assignment: CDR1 GTSNPN and CDR2 SVGIG (reference sequence). Losses at the gene ends were 5 bases for V and 4 bases for J; bases not matched to a gene: 5. The CDR3 is 15 amino acids.

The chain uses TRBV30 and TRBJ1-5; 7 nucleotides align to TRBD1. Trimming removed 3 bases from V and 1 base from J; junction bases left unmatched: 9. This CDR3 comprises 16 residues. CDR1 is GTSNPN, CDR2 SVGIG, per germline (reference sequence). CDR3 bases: TGTGCCTGGAGAGAGACAGGGAAGGGAAGCAATCAGCCCCAGCATTTT. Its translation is CAWRETGKGSNQPQHF.

The CDR3 nucleotides read TGTGCCAGCAGCTTTTCCATGAACACTGAAGCTTTCTTT. It codes for CASSFSMNTEAFF. The chain employs TRBV11-3 and TRBJ1-1; D uncertain. V lost 3 bases to trimming and J lost 0 bases, with 5 bases between them. The germline CDR1 and CDR2 sequences are SGHNT and YENEEA. CDR3 length: 13 amino acids.

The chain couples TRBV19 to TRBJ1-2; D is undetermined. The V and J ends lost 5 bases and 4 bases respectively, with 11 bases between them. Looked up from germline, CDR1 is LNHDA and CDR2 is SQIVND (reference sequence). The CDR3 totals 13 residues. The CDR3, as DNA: TGTGCCAGTAGTGGAGACTCTATCTATGGCTACACCTTC. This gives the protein CASSGDSIYGYTF.

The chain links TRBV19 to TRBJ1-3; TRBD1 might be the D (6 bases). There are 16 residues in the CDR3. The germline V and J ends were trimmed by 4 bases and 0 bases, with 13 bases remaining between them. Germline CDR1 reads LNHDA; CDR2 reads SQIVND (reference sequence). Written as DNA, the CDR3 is TGTGCCAGTAGTACCTCCGGGACAAACTCTGGAAACACCATATATTTT. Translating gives CASSTSGTNSGNTIYF.

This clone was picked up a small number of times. CDR3 DNA: TGTGCCAGTAGTCTAAGCCCGGGACTAGCGGATTACAATGAGCAGTTCTTC. The encoded protein is CASSLSPGLADYNEQFF. This chain joins TRBV19 and TRBJ2-1; 11 bases agree with TRBD2. The germline gives CDR1 LNHDA, CDR2 SQIVND (reference sequence). V was clipped by 5 bases and J by 4 bases; unmatched bases: 10. The CDR3 extends over 17 amino acids.

CDR3 in DNA: TGTGCCAGCAGCCCGATCGCCGGCAACCAAGAGACCCAGTACTTC. Encoded protein: CASSPIAGNQETQYF. V is TRBV11-2 and J is TRBJ2-5; D is unclear. The length of the CDR3 is 15 residues. V was trimmed by 5 bases and J by 0 bases, leaving 13 bases between them. The germline gives CDR1 SGHAT, CDR2 FQNNGV. The whole variable domain, remainder taken from reference TRBV11-2 and TRBJ2-5, is EAGVAQSPRYKIIEKRQSVAFWCNPISGHATLYWYQQILGQGPKLLIQFQNNGVVDDSQLPKDRFSAERLKGVDSTLKIQPAKLEDSAVYLCASSPIAGNQETQYFGPGTRLLVL.

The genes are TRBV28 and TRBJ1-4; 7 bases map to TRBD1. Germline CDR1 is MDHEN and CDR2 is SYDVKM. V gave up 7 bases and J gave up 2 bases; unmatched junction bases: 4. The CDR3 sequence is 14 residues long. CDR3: CASKLGGTNEKLFF. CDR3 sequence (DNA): TGTGCCAGCAAACTAGGGGGCACTAATGAAAAACTGTTTTTT.

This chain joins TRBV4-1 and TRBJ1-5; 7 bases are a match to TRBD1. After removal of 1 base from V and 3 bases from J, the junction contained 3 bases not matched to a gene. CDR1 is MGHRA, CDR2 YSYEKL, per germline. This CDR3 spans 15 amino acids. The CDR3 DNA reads TGCGCCAGCAGCCAAGCTGACAGGGACAATCAGCCCCAGCATTTT. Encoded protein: CASSQADRDNQPQHF.

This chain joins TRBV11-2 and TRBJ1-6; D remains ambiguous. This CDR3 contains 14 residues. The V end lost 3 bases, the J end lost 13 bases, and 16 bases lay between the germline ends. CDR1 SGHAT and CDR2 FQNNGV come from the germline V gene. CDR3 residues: CASSLNGAGVPLHF. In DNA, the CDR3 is TGTGCCAGCAGCTTGAACGGCGCTGGTGTTCCCCTCCACTTT.

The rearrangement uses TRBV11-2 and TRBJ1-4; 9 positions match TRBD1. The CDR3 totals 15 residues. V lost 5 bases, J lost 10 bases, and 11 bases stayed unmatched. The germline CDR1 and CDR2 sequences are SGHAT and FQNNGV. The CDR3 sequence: CASSDYWTGARKLFF. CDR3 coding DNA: TGTGCCAGCAGCGACTATTGGACAGGGGCCCGAAAACTGTTTTTT.